What follows are 15 T cell receptor beta chains derived from one specimen sequenced in a study of blood T cells in healthy people across ages. Combining a sample-barcoded 5' primer with a J-beta primer mix, a second PCR ran for about 7 to 11 cycles. MiXCR was run by TCRdb on the 5' RACE reads, yielding one entry per CDR3 protein. Of over 700,000 distinct CDR3 sequences in the sample, 53% were seen once. Sequenced material: blood. These receptors came from a man older than 75 in good health.

The chain recombines TRBV4-1 with TRBJ1-3, with a weak D call TRBD1 (5 bases). This CDR3 has 16 residues. From germline, CDR1 is MGHRA and CDR2 YSYEKL. With 1 base removed from V and 0 bases from J, the gap between germline ends came to 10 bases. In nucleotides, the CDR3 is TGCGCCAGCAGCCAAGGGGACGGCAGCTCTGGAAACACCATATATTTT. This sequence encodes CASSQGDGSSGNTIYF.

This chain joins TRBV10-3 and TRBJ2-3; maybe TRBD1 (6 bases). The CDR3 runs 14 residues. Trimming left V 7 bases short and J 2 bases short, with 13 bases between. Germline V gene sequence: CDR1 ENHRY, CDR2 SYGVKD. The CDR3 nucleotides read TGTGCCATCAACCCTACAGGGTCCACAGATACGCAGTATTTT. Residues: CAINPTGSTDTQYF.

V usage is TRBV28 and J usage is TRBJ2-1, with 7 positions matching TRBD2. Germline CDR1 reads MDHEN; CDR2 reads SYDVKM. The CDR3 totals 16 residues. The V segment lost 4 bases and the J segment 6 bases; nucleotides outside the gene matches: 12. CDR3 coding DNA: TGTGCCAGCAGTTACTCCGGGAGGAGTCCCGGCAATGAGCAGTTCTTC. It specifies CASSYSGRSPGNEQFF.

The V call is TRBV4-1, the J call TRBJ2-1, with D maybe TRBD2 (6 bases). The CDR3 extends over 15 amino acids. Between the trimmed V and J ends, which lost 5 bases and 6 bases, there was a span of 17 bases. CDR1 and CDR2 from the germline V gene are MGHRA and YSYEKL. Written as DNA, the CDR3 is TGCGCCAGCAGCATAGAGGGGACTTTCCGCAATGAGCAGTTCTTC. Its protein product is CASSIEGTFRNEQFF.

V is TRBV5-8 and J is TRBJ2-2, with D perhaps TRBD1 (6 bases). The CDR3 loop spans 17 amino acids. The V and J ends lost 3 bases and 3 bases respectively, with 18 bases between them. The V gene's germline CDR1 is SGHTS and CDR2 YDEGEE. CDR3 in amino acids: CASSYPRGWIDTGELFF. In DNA form, the CDR3 reads TGTGCCAGCAGCTACCCCAGGGGCTGGATTGACACCGGGGAGCTGTTTTTT.

As regards this clonotype: One end of the junction does not line up with germline, which may come from a read error. The genes are TRBV5-1 and TRBJ2-1; 12 bases agree with TRBD2. CDR1 and CDR2 (germline): SGHRS, YFSETQ. There are 16 residues in the CDR3. CDR3 sequence (DNA): TGCGTCAGCAGCTCAGAAGGACTAGCGGGATACAATGAGCAGTTCTTC. Its protein product is CVSSSEGLAGYNEQFF. The full variable domain, its missing parts supplied by reference TRBV5-1 and TRBJ2-1, is KAGVTQTPRYLIKTRGQQVTLSCSPISGHRSVSWYQQTPGQGLQFLFEYFSETQRNKGNFPGRFSGRQFSNSRSEMNVSTLELGDSALYLCVSSSEGLAGYNEQFFGPGTRLTVL.

The chain employs TRBV7-9 and TRBJ2-5; 9 nucleotides line up with TRBD2. V dropped 5 bases and J dropped 2; count of bases not matched to a gene: 6. This CDR3 has 15 amino acids. CDR1 and CDR2 from the germline V gene are SEHNR and FQNEAQ (reference sequence). CDR3 DNA: TGTGCCAGCAGCCCGACTAGCGGAGAACAAGAGACCCAGTACTTC. Amino acid sequence: CASSPTSGEQETQYF.

The rearrangement joins TRBV28 to TRBJ1-5, with 8 bases lining up with TRBD1. Per the germline V gene, CDR1 is MDHEN and CDR2 is SYDVKM. Unmatched junction bases numbered 8, after V lost 5 bases and J lost 5 bases. The CDR3 is 15 amino acids. The CDR3 region is CASSPMGRGHQPQHF. DNA of the CDR3: TGTGCCAGCAGTCCCATGGGCAGGGGGCATCAGCCCCAGCATTTT. The complete variable domain, with remaining parts taken from reference TRBV28 and TRBJ1-5, reads DVKVTQSSRYLVKRTGEKVFLECVQDMDHENMFWYRQDPGLGLRLIYFSYDVKMKEKGDIPEGYSVSREKKERFSLILESASTNQTSMYLCASSPMGRGHQPQHFGDGTRLSIL.

The chain has TRBV27 and TRBJ2-7; 8 bases line up with TRBD1. The CDR3 totals 16 residues. The germline gives CDR1 MNHEY, CDR2 SMNVEV (reference sequence). With 3 bases clipped from V and 0 bases from J, the junction kept 7 bases outside the gene matches. For the CDR3, the DNA is TGTGCCAGCAGTTTCCCCCGACAGGGGAGCTCCTACGAGCAGTACTTC. This codes for CASSFPRQGSSYEQYF.

The chain has TRBV7-8 and TRBJ1-6, with 8 bases aligning to TRBD1. This CDR3 contains 15 residues. With V trimmed by 6 bases and J by 7 bases, 8 bases remained unmatched. Germline V gene lookup returns CDR1 SGHVS and CDR2 FQNEAQ. The CDR3 spells CASRERGQVNSPLHF. DNA of the CDR3: TGTGCCAGCAGGGAGCGGGGACAGGTGAATTCACCCCTCCACTTT.

The chain joins TRBV20-1 to TRBJ2-3, with 7 bases fitting TRBD2. This CDR3 comprises 14 residues. Germline CDR1 and CDR2: DFQATT and SNEGSKA (reference sequence). V trimming: 3 bases; J trimming: 14 bases; junction bases outside the gene matches: 17. In nucleotides, the CDR3 is TGCAGTGCTAGGCCGGGACTACAACACAGATACGCGTATTTT. It specifies CSARPGLQHRYAYF.

The chain combines TRBV7-9 with TRBJ1-2; D is possibly TRBD1 (5 bases). Germline assignment: CDR1 SEHNR and CDR2 FQNEAQ (reference sequence). This CDR3 is built from 14 residues. V gave up 4 bases and J gave up 7 bases, with 16 bases separating them. CDR3: CASSCLGQLCGYTF. The DNA for the CDR3 is TGTGCCAGCAGCTGCCTAGGACAACTTTGTGGCTACACCTTC. Complete variable domain (other parts from reference TRBV7-9 and TRBJ1-2): DTGVSQNPRHKITKRGQNVTFRCDPISEHNRLYWYRQTLGQGPEFLTYFQNEAQLEKSRLLSDRFSAERPKGSFSTLEIQRTEQGDSAMYLCASSCLGQLCGYTFGSGTRLTVV.

The chain recombines TRBV2 with TRBJ2-1; possible D gene TRBD1, 5 bases. V was pared by 5 bases and J by 1 base, with 9 bases between. This CDR3 spans 14 amino acids. Per germline, CDR1 SNHLY and CDR2 FYNNEI. The CDR3 DNA reads as TGTGCCAGCAGTTCCCGGACATCCTACAATGAGCAGTTCTTC. Amino acids: CASSSRTSYNEQFF.

V gene TRBV18 combines with J gene TRBJ2-5; possible D gene TRBD1, 5 bases. The assigned J gene may be wrong: the sequence end matches TRBJ2-7 better. The CDR3 loop spans 15 amino acids. The V gene's germline CDR1 is KGHSH and CDR2 LQKENI. The CDR3 reads CASSPVAGNSHEQYF. The CDR3 DNA follows: TGTGCCAGCTCACCTGTGGCAGGGAATTCCCACGAGCAGTACTTC.

The chain recombines TRBV15 with TRBJ2-5, with TRBD1 matching over 9 bases. The CDR3 totals 17 residues. Germline V gives CDR1 LNHNV, CDR2 YYDKDF (reference sequence). With 5 bases clipped from V and 2 bases from J, the junction kept 12 bases outside the gene matches. CDR3 residues: CATSEHRGPLEQETQYF. CDR3 nucleotides: TGTGCCACCAGCGAACACAGGGGGCCCCTGGAGCAAGAGACCCAGTACTTC.